In its sample, the clone carrying this T cell receptor beta chain was seen a few times. Its antigen is unknown. The sample's treatment: roughly ten-day PBMC culture with coronavirus spike peptide pools or control peptides (ViraFEST assay). ViraFEST grew antigen-specific T cells using peptide pools, then sequenced TCRs. This entry is derived from a study of vaccination and CD4 T cells after COVID-19. The study, taken as a whole, reports: Of the reactive clones in convalescent patients, a median 86.3% showed up only post-vaccination.

Researchers used the Oncomine TCR Beta short-read assay to sequence DNA from cultured CD4+ T cells. Using its own MiXCR run on the PCR reads, TCRdb lists one record per CDR3 protein. The sample shows about 15,000 distinct CDR3 sequences, 20% to 25% of them seen only once. The CDR3 sequence is 13 residues long. Looked up from germline, CDR1 is SGHTA and CDR2 is FQGNSA. V shed 3 bases and J shed 4 bases, with 9 bases lying between them. The chain links TRBV7-2 to TRBJ1-2, with D unclear. The TCR originated in a human donor who received a COVID-19 vaccine. Sequences were derived from CD4+ T cells from blood, cultured in vitro, sampled before SARS-CoV-2 vaccination. The CDR3 DNA reads as TGTGCCAGCAGCTTTCAAGGAGCCTATGGCTACACCTTC. Residues: CASSFQGAYGYTF. Together with reference TRBV7-2 and TRBJ1-2, the CDR3 gives the full variable domain: GAGVSQSPSNKVTEKGKDVELRCDPISGHTALYWYRQSLGQGLEFLIYFQGNSAPDKSGLPSDRFSAERTGGSVSTLTIQRTQQEDSAVYLCASSFQGAYGYTFGSGTRLTVV.